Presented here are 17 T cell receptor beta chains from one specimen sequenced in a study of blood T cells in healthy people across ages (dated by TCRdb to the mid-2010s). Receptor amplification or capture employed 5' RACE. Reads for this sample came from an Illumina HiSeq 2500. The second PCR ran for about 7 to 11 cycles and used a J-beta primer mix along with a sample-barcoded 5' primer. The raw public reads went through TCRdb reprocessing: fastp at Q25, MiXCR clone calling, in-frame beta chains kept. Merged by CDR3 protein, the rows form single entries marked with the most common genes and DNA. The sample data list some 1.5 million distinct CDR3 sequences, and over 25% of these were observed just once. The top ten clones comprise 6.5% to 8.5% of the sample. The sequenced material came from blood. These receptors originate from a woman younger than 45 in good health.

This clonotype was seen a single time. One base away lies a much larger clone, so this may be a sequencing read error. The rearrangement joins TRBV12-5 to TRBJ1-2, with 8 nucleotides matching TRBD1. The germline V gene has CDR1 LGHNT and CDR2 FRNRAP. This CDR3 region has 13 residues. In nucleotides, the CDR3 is TGTGCCTGTGGGGGCAGGGGGCTATATGGCTACACCTTC. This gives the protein CACGGRGLYGYTF.

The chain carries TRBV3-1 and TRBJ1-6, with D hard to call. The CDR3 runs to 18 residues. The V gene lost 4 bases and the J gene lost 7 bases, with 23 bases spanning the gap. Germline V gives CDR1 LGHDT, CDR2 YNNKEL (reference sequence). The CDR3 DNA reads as TGTGCCAGCAGCCCCTTGTTGGCGAGGGAGGCACCAAATTCACCCCTCCACTTT. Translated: CASSPLLAREAPNSPLHF.

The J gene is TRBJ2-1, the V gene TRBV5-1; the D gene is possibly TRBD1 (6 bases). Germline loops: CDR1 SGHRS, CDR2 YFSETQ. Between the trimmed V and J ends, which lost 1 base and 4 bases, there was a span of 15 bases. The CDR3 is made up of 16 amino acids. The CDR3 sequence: CASSLMGRTAYNEQFF. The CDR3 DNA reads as TGCGCCAGCAGCTTGATGGGCAGGACAGCATACAATGAGCAGTTCTTC.

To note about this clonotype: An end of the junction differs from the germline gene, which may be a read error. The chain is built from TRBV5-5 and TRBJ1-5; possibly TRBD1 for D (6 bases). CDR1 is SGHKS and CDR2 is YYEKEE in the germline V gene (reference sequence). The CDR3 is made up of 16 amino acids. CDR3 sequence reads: CACSLVSDSTLRPQHF. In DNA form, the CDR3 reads TGTGCCTGCAGCTTGGTTTCGGACAGTACCTTGCGGCCCCAGCATTTT.

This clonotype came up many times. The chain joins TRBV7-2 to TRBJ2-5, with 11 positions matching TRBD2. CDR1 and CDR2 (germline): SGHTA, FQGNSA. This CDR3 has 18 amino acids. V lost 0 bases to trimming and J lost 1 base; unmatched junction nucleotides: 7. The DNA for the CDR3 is TGTGCCAGCAGCTTAGCCACCCTACTAGCGGGGGCCCAAGAGACCCAGTACTTC. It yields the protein CASSLATLLAGAQETQYF.

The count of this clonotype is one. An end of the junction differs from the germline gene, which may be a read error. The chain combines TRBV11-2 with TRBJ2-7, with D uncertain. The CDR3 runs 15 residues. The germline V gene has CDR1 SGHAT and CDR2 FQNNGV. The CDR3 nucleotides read TGTGTCAGCAGCTTAGAGGACCAGTTGGTATACGAGCAGTACTTC. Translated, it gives CVSSLEDQLVYEQYF.

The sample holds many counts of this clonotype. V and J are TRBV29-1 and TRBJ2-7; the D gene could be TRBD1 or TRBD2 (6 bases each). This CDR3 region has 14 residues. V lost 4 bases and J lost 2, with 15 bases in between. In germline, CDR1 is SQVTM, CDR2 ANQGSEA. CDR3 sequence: CSVGSGALTYEQYF. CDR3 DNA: TGCAGCGTTGGATCGGGGGCCTTAACCTACGAGCAGTACTTC.

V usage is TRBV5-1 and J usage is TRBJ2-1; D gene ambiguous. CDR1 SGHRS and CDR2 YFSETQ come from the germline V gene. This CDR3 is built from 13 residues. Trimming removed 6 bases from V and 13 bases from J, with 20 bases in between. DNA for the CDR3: TGCGCCAGCATGAGGTTCCTTCAAGAGACCCAGTTCTTC. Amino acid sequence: CASMRFLQETQFF.

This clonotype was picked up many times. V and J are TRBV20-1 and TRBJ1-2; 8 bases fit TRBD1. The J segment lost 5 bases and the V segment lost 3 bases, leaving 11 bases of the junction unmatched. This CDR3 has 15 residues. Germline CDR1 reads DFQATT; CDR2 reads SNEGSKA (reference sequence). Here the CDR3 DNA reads TGCAGTGCTAGGACCTCCGGGCAGGGGGCATATGGCTACACCTTC. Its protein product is CSARTSGQGAYGYTF.

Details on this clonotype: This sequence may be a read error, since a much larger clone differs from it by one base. This CDR3 reads CSVAQTGVWYEQYF. CDR3 nucleotides: TGCAGCGTGGCACAGACAGGGGTTTGGTACGAGCAGTACTTC. This chain links TRBV29-1 with TRBJ2-4; 8 bases line up with TRBD1. Judging by the DNA end, TRBJ2-7 fits better; the J call may be wrong. Per germline, CDR1 SQVTM and CDR2 ANQGSEA. The CDR3 contains 14 residues.

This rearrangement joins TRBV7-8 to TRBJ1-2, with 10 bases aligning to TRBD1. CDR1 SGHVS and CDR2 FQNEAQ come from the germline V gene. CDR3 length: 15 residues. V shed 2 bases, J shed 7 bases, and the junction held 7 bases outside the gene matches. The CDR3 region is CASSLQSGTGAGYTF. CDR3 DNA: TGTGCCAGCAGCTTACAATCCGGGACAGGGGCTGGCTACACCTTC.

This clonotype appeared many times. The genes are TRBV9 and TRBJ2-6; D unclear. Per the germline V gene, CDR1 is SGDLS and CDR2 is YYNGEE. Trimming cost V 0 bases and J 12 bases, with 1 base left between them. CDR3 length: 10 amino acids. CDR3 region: CASSVGVLTF. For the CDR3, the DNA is TGTGCCAGCAGCGTAGGCGTCCTGACTTTC.

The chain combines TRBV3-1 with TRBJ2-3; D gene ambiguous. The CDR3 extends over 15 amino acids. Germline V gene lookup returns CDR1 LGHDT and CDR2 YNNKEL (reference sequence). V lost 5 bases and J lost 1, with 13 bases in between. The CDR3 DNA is TGTGCCAGCAGCGGGTGGGTCACAGGCACAGATACGCAGTATTTT. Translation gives CASSGWVTGTDTQYF.

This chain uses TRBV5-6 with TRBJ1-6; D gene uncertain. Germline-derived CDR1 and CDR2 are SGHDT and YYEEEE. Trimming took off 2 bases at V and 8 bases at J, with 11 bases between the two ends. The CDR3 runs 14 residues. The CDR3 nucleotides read TGTGCCAGCAGCTTTAGGCTTGGAGATTCACCCCTCCACTTT. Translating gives CASSFRLGDSPLHF.

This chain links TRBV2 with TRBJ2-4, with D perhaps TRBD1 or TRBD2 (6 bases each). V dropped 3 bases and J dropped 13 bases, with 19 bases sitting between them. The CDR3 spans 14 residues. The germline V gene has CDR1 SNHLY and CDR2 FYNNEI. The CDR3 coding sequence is TGTGCCAGCAGTGATGGAGGGGGGCGTTCAGAGCAGTACTTC. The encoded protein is CASSDGGGRSEQYF. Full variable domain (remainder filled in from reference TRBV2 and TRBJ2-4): EPEVTQTPSHQVTQMGQEVILRCVPISNHLYFYWYRQILGQKVEFLVSFYNNEISEKSEIFDDQFSVERPDGSNFTLKIRSTKLEDSAMYFCASSDGGGRSEQYFGAGTRLSVL.

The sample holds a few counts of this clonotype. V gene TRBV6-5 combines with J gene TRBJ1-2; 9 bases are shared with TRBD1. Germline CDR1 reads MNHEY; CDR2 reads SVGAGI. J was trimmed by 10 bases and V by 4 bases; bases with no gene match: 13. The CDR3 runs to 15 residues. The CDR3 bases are TGTGCCAGCAGTTTTGACAGGGGGACTTATGGAGACTACACCTTC. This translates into CASSFDRGTYGDYTF.

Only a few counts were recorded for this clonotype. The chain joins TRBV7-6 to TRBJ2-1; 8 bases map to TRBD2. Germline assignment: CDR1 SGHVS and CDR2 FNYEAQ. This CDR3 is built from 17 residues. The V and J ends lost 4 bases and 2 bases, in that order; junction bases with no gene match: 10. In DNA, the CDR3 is TGTGCCAGCAGCTCCTCCCCCACTAGCGGAGCCTACAATGAGCAGTTCTTC. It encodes CASSSSPTSGAYNEQFF.